Shown below are 28 T cell receptor beta chains from a single sample sequenced in a study of T cells in Graves' hyperthyroidism and ophthalmopathy. Amplification targeted TCR beta CDR3 regions from RNA transcripts. The TCR CDR3 first-round RT-PCR relied on the HTBI primer set. TCRdb ran MiXCR on the multiplex PCR reads and lists one entry per CDR3 protein. In the table there are about 610,000 distinct CDR3 sequences, around 15% of which are singletons. Sequencing was carried out using blood. The source of these receptors is a middle-aged woman with Graves' ophthalmopathy.

In its sample, this clonotype was seen many times. The V call is TRBV28, the J call TRBJ2-5; TRBD1 might be the D (6 bases). Germline CDR1 and CDR2: MDHEN and SYDVKM. The CDR3 is made up of 16 amino acids. Trimming stripped 6 bases from V and 5 bases from J, with 22 bases between. The CDR3 here is CASSRPDSGGKETQYF. The CDR3 DNA follows: TGTGCCAGCAGCCGCCCTGACTCTGGGGGCAAGGAGACCCAGTACTTC.

This clonotype showed up many times. This chain joins TRBV28 and TRBJ2-5; TRBD2 agrees at 11 bases. Looked up from germline, CDR1 is MDHEN and CDR2 is SYDVKM. CDR3 length: 17 residues. Trimming took 5 bases from V and 1 from J; bases not matched to a gene: 9. CDR3 amino acids: CASSAQGLAELQETQYF. In DNA, the CDR3 is TGTGCCAGCAGTGCCCAGGGACTAGCGGAGCTCCAAGAGACCCAGTACTTC.

In this sample, this clonotype turned up many times. The V and J genes are TRBV5-8 and TRBJ2-7, with D perhaps TRBD2 (5 bases). The CDR3 sequence is 13 residues long. V shed 4 bases and J shed 3 bases, with 11 bases lying between them. Germline CDR1 reads SGHTS; CDR2 reads YDEGEE. For the CDR3, the DNA is TGTGCCAGCAGCGTAGGACGGGACTACGAGCAGTACTTC. Amino acid sequence: CASSVGRDYEQYF.

This clonotype was seen ten or more times. The chain uses TRBV7-2 and TRBJ1-1; maybe TRBD1 (5 bases). Trimming shortened V by 1 base and J by 4 bases, and 10 bases separated the two germline ends. Germline V gives CDR1 SGHTA, CDR2 FQGNSA. This CDR3 is 14 amino acids long. CDR3 sequence (DNA): TGTGCCAGCAGCTTAGTCAGGGTGAGCACTGAAGCTTTCTTT. Protein sequence: CASSLVRVSTEAFF.

This clonotype was picked up a small number of times. The J gene is TRBJ2-7, the V gene TRBV12-3 or TRBV12-4; D possibly uses TRBD1 or TRBD2 (5 bases each). CDR3 length: 14 amino acids. The V end lost 4 bases, the J end lost 3 bases, and 13 bases lay between the germline ends. The CDR3 region is CASSSGPRIYEQYF. CDR3 nucleotide sequence: TGTGCCAGCAGTTCGGGACCGAGGATCTACGAGCAGTACTTC.

This clonotype appeared a few times. The J gene is TRBJ1-2, the V gene TRBV29-1; no reliable D call. V was pared by 6 bases and J by 4 bases, with 9 bases between. The CDR3 consists of 11 residues. Germline-derived CDR1 and CDR2 are SQVTM and ANQGSEA. CDR3 in amino acids: CSVVSFYGYTF. The CDR3 DNA follows: TGCAGCGTCGTCAGTTTCTATGGCTACACCTTC.

This clonotype appeared many times. The V gene is TRBV6-1, the J gene TRBJ2-2, with a tentative D call TRBD1 (6 bases). The CDR3 covers 14 residues. V was shortened by 6 bases and J by 6 bases, with 14 bases between the two germline ends. Germline lookup yields CDR1 MNHNS and CDR2 SASEGT. The chain's CDR3 is CASRPLQGAGELFF. DNA for the CDR3: TGTGCCAGCAGACCTTTACAGGGAGCCGGGGAGCTGTTTTTT.

This clonotype was recorded at least ten times. The rearrangement uses TRBV20-1 and TRBJ2-4, with TRBD2 matching over 8 bases. The V segment lost 5 bases and the J segment 11 bases; nucleotides outside the gene matches: 8. The germline V gene has CDR1 DFQATT and CDR2 SNEGSKA (reference sequence). The CDR3 consists of 12 residues. CDR3 amino acids: CSAAPGLDVQYF. CDR3 coding DNA: TGCAGTGCTGCGCCGGGACTAGACGTTCAGTACTTC.

This sequence joins TRBV30 and TRBJ1-2, with D unresolved. This CDR3 is built from 12 residues. Trimming removed 2 bases at V and 8 bases at J, with 12 bases between. Germline V gene data show CDR1 as GTSNPN and CDR2 as SVGIG (reference sequence). CDR3 residues: CAWSPERGGYTF. CDR3 in DNA: TGTGCCTGGAGTCCGGAGCGTGGGGGCTACACCTTC.

This clonotype was counted at least ten times. V and J are TRBV28 and TRBJ1-2, with D possibly matching TRBD1 (5 bases). Germline V lookup: CDR1 MDHEN, CDR2 SYDVKM. The V end lost 1 base, the J end lost 4 bases, and 13 bases lay between the germline ends. The CDR3 consists of 15 residues. CDR3 DNA sequence: TGTGCCAGCAGTTTATCCGGAGCCGGGGGCTATGGCTACACCTTC. It encodes CASSLSGAGGYGYTF.

The table lists this clonotype with many counts. V and J are TRBV7-9 and TRBJ1-5; D is ambiguous. V shed 5 bases and J shed 8 bases, with 10 bases lying between them. This CDR3 contains 12 residues. Germline V gives CDR1 SEHNR, CDR2 FQNEAQ (reference sequence). The CDR3 bases are TGTGCCAGCAGCCAACTTGAAAAGCCCCAGCATTTT. This encodes CASSQLEKPQHF.

This chain joins TRBV5-5 and TRBJ2-2; D is undetermined. This CDR3 has 15 residues. Trimming stripped 0 bases from V and 4 bases from J, with 10 bases between. CDR1 is SGHKS, CDR2 YYEKEE, per germline (reference sequence). DNA of the CDR3: TGTGCCAGCAGCTTGGAGTTTGGCGGCACCGGGGAGCTGTTTTTT. Amino acids: CASSLEFGGTGELFF. Full variable domain (outside the CDR3, taken from reference TRBV5-5 and TRBJ2-2): DAGVTQSPTHLIKTRGQQVTLRCSPISGHKSVSWYQQVLGQGPQFIFQYYEKEERGRGNFPDRFSARQFPNYSSELNVNALLLGDSALYLCASSLEFGGTGELFFGEGSRLTVL.

CDR3: CATSDPGLAGGINEQFF. The CDR3 DNA reads TGTGCCACCAGTGACCCGGGACTAGCGGGAGGTATAAATGAGCAGTTCTTC. The chain recombines TRBV24-1 with TRBJ2-1; TRBD2 agrees at 15 bases. Per germline, CDR1 KGHDR and CDR2 SFDVKD. This CDR3 is 17 amino acids long. The trim removed 4 bases at V and 7 bases at J, leaving 7 bases unmatched.

This clonotype was observed many times. The chain uses TRBV6-2 or TRBV6-3 and TRBJ2-5, with 10 bases lining up with TRBD2. With V trimmed by 0 bases and J by 5 bases, 18 bases remained unmatched. Germline CDR1 MNHEY, CDR2 SVGEGT. This CDR3 is 20 amino acids long. Here the CDR3 DNA reads TGTGCCAGCAGTTACTCGGCGGGCCTAGCGGGAGAGGTTCTGGGGGAGACCCAGTACTTC. Protein product: CASSYSAGLAGEVLGETQYF.

This clonotype was seen only a few times. The CDR3 carries no conserved terminal phenylalanine or tryptophan, so it likely arises from a read error. The chain couples TRBV20-1 to TRBJ2-7; 7 nucleotides line up with TRBD1. The CDR3 covers 13 residues. Germline-derived CDR1 and CDR2 are DFQATT and SNEGSKA (reference sequence). V trimming: 6 bases; J trimming: 2 bases; junction bases outside the gene matches: 7. The CDR3 DNA is TGCAGTGCCACCGGGACAGTTGCCTACGAGCAGTACCTC. This translates into CSATGTVAYEQYL.

This chain connects TRBV4-1 to TRBJ1-5, with D tentatively TRBD1 (5 bases). Trimming shortened V by 2 bases and J by 0 bases, and 20 bases separated the two germline ends. Germline CDR1 is MGHRA and CDR2 is YSYEKL. This CDR3 has 19 amino acids. The CDR3 nucleotides read TGCGCCAGCAGCCAATCTCAGGCAGGGATCCTGGTTAGCAATCAGCCCCAGCATTTT. This translates into CASSQSQAGILVSNQPQHF.

This clonotype was counted ten times or more. This chain uses TRBV20-1 with TRBJ1-1; D is perhaps TRBD1 (5 bases). V lost 8 bases and J lost 5, with 24 bases in between. In germline, CDR1 is DFQATT, CDR2 SNEGSKA (reference sequence). This CDR3 region has 15 residues. This CDR3 reads CSTQRQFLEGTEAFF. The CDR3 nucleotides read TGCAGTACTCAGAGACAGTTCCTAGAGGGGACTGAAGCTTTCTTT.

The rearrangement uses TRBV2 and TRBJ2-7; 8 bases fit TRBD2. Per the germline V gene, CDR1 is SNHLY and CDR2 is FYNNEI. This CDR3 contains 15 residues. With 7 bases clipped from V and 5 bases from J, the junction kept 13 bases outside the gene matches. CDR3 residues: CASKTFGGERNEQYF. The DNA of the CDR3 is TGTGCCAGCAAAACCTTCGGGGGGGAGAGGAACGAGCAGTACTTC.

This clonotype was detected ten times or more. The V and J genes are TRBV6-2 or TRBV6-3 and TRBJ2-7; 7 bases line up with TRBD2. The V gene end was trimmed by 6 bases and the J gene end by 0 bases; junction bases not matched to a gene: 8. The CDR3 spans 15 residues. Germline loops: CDR1 MNHEY, CDR2 SVGEGT. CDR3 nucleotide sequence: TGTGCCAGCAGACTTGAAGCGGGGAACTCCTACGAGCAGTACTTC. Translating it yields CASRLEAGNSYEQYF.

This clonotype is labeled medium-sized. The chain recombines TRBV6-1 with TRBJ1-1; 8 bases are shared with TRBD1. Unmatched junction bases numbered 3, after V lost 0 bases and J lost 3 bases. This CDR3 is built from 15 residues. CDR1 and CDR2 from the germline V gene are MNHNS and SASEGT. In nucleotides, the CDR3 is TGTGCCAGCAGTGAAGCAAGGACAGGGTACACTGAAGCTTTCTTT. Protein product: CASSEARTGYTEAFF.

This clonotype was seen repeatedly, ten times or more. The CDR3 protein is CASSPPTWNTEAFF. The CDR3 DNA follows: TGTGCCAGCAGTCCCCCGACGTGGAACACTGAAGCTTTCTTT. The chain carries TRBV12-3 or TRBV12-4 and TRBJ1-1; D ambiguous. The CDR3 is 14 amino acids. V shed 5 bases and J shed 1 base, with 11 bases lying between them.

This clonotype showed up many times. V and J are TRBV6-1 and TRBJ2-2, with D uncertain. The CDR3 contains 13 residues. Trimming took 6 bases from V and 3 from J, leaving 8 bases between them. Germline loops: CDR1 MNHNS, CDR2 SASEGT. Here the CDR3 DNA reads TGTGCCAGCAGGGAGTACGACACCGGGGAGCTGTTTTTT. It translates to CASREYDTGELFF.

The table lists this clonotype with many counts. This chain uses TRBV12-3 or TRBV12-4 with TRBJ1-5; D not certain. V was shortened by 3 bases and J by 3 bases, with 12 bases between the two germline ends. The CDR3 totals 15 residues. The CDR3 loop is CASSFQVGDNQPQHF. CDR3 DNA sequence: TGTGCCAGCAGTTTCCAAGTCGGGGACAATCAGCCCCAGCATTTT.

The table lists this clonotype with many counts. The rearrangement uses TRBV28 and TRBJ1-2; no reliable D call. CDR1 and CDR2 (germline): MDHEN, SYDVKM. Trimming stripped 5 bases from V and 3 bases from J, with 13 bases between. This CDR3 is built from 14 residues. The CDR3 DNA sequence: TGTGCCAGCAGTAGACTTCCCGGATACTATGGCTACACCTTC. This encodes CASSRLPGYYGYTF.

This clonotype was found many times. This chain joins TRBV19 and TRBJ2-7, with TRBD2 as a possible D gene (5 bases). The germline V gene has CDR1 LNHDA and CDR2 SQIVND (reference sequence). The CDR3 runs 14 residues. V was shortened by 10 bases and J by 2 bases, with 18 bases between the two germline ends. The CDR3 protein is CATGRGSPTYEQYF. For the CDR3, the DNA is TGTGCCACCGGAAGAGGGTCCCCTACCTACGAGCAGTACTTC.

This clonotype has more than one count but fewer than ten. The chain has TRBV18 and TRBJ1-1, with 8 bases matching TRBD1. This CDR3 contains 16 residues. The J segment lost 5 bases and the V segment lost 1 base, leaving 9 bases of the junction unmatched. Germline V gene sequence: CDR1 KGHSH, CDR2 LQKENI. CDR3 amino acids: CASSPQVTGGGTEAFF. The CDR3 DNA reads as TGTGCCAGCTCACCACAGGTTACAGGGGGAGGTACTGAAGCTTTCTTT. Based on the CDR3 plus reference TRBV18 and TRBJ1-1, the full variable domain is NAGVMQNPRHLVRRRGQEARLRCSPMKGHSHVYWYRQLPEEGLKFMVYLQKENIIDESGMPKERFSAEFPKEGPSILRIQQVVRGDSAAYFCASSPQVTGGGTEAFFGQGTRLTVV.

This sequence joins TRBV6-2 or TRBV6-3 and TRBJ2-1; D ambiguous. Germline lookup yields CDR1 MNHEY and CDR2 SVGEGT. The CDR3 has 13 amino acids. V lost 6 bases and J lost 5, with 11 bases in between. CDR3 protein: CASSLYSNNEQFF. The CDR3 bases are TGTGCCAGCAGCCTCTACTCTAACAATGAGCAGTTCTTC.

The chain recombines TRBV6-1 with TRBJ1-5; 10 bases are shared with TRBD1. The CDR3 is 15 residues long. The J segment lost 7 bases and the V segment lost 1 base, leaving 4 bases of the junction unmatched. Germline CDR1 reads MNHNS; CDR2 reads SASEGT. The CDR3 DNA reads TGTGCCAGCAGTGAAGGGACAGGGGGGTGGCAGCCCCAGCATTTT. Its protein is CASSEGTGGWQPQHF.